The rows below give T cell receptor beta chains drawn from one sample of a study of long-term antiretroviral therapy in people with HIV. Clones were sequenced by immunoSEQ multiplex PCR, and TCRdb holds only the in-frame ones, with some missing. The sample lists over 20,000 clones, approximately 80% occurring once. Source: unsorted PBMCs, taken 0.1 years before starting antiretroviral therapy. The receptors originated from a young man with HIV. The CDR3 runs from the conserved cysteine through the conserved F or W. Fields, in order: J gene, V gene, CDR3 protein.

J: TRBJ1-6; V: TRBV18; CDR3: CASSNTGTGERSPLHF
J: TRBJ1-5; V: TRBV7-2; CDR3: CASSFNTGQPQHF
J: TRBJ2-7; V: TRBV14; CDR3: CASSPAGGGYEQYF
J: TRBJ1-2; V: TRBV27; CDR3: CASSSGTYYGYTF
J: TRBJ2-2; V: TRBV10-3; CDR3: CAISVGKGMNTGELFF
J: TRBJ1-1; V: TRBV7-3; CDR3: CASSTQGNTEAFF
J: TRBJ2-5; V: TRBV11-1; CDR3: CASSLAVGGQETQYF
J: TRBJ1-2; V: TRBV30; CDR3: CAWTSGGIFYSYTF
J: TRBJ1-2; V: TRBV27; CDR3: CASSLSNSFYGYTF
J: TRBJ2-1; V: TRBV30; CDR3: CAWSVTWVGNEQFF
J: TRBJ1-5; V: TRBV19; CDR3: CASSLGLEQPQHF
J: TRBJ1-5; V: TRBV18; CDR3: CASSPPGRQPQHF
J: TRBJ2-1; V: TRBV29-1; CDR3: CSVVLGRGSYNEQFF
J: TRBJ2-1; V: TRBV6-4; CDR3: CASSDSPSAPYNEQFF
J: TRBJ1-4; V: TRBV13; CDR3: CASSPEGGEKLFF
J: TRBJ2-2; V: TRBV5-5; CDR3: CASSLGPAANTGELFF
J: TRBJ2-7; V: TRBV10-3; CDR3: CAIRLTGPVYEQYF
J: TRBJ2-5; V: TRBV18; CDR3: CASSPPGLDRETQYF
J: TRBJ2-3; V: TRBV7-3; CDR3: CASSIIQGAPKYF
J: TRBJ1-4; V: TRBV11-2; CDR3: CASRGKGAEKLFF
J: TRBJ1-1; V: TRBV4-1; CDR3: CASSQTRGGRTEAFF
J: TRBJ2-3; V: TRBV5-1; CDR3: CASSLVSGGDSDTQYF